This T cell receptor beta chain is drawn from a study of blood T cells in healthy people across ages. Total RNA amounts of at least 5.5 micrograms were extracted per sample. The length of the CDR3 is 14 residues. The germline V gene has CDR1 SGHAT and CDR2 FQNNGV. The ends were cut back, 3 bases at V and 2 bases at J, with 11 bases in the middle. A J-beta primer mix and a sample-barcoded 5' primer were used in a second PCR of about 7 to 11 cycles. One entry per CDR3 protein results from TCRdb running MiXCR on the 5' RACE reads. Counted here are over 1,500,000 distinct CDR3 sequences, around half occurring once; the ten biggest clones make up less than 2.5%.

The sequenced material came from blood. This receptor was taken from a woman aged 40 to 50 in good health. The chain is built from TRBV11-2 and TRBJ2-7; D not certain. DNA of the CDR3: TGTGCCAGCAGCTTTTTTGATGGGGCCTACGAGCAGTACTTC. Translation: CASSFFDGAYEQYF. The whole variable domain, remainder taken from reference TRBV11-2 and TRBJ2-7, is EAGVAQSPRYKIIEKRQSVAFWCNPISGHATLYWYQQILGQGPKLLIQFQNNGVVDDSQLPKDRFSAERLKGVDSTLKIQPAKLEDSAVYLCASSFFDGAYEQYFGPGTRLTVT.